The TCR beta chain under discussion was sequenced for a study of T cells in localized non-small cell lung cancer. Remarks on this clone: Antigen unknown.

Overall study findings and caveats: Adjacent lung tissue had a median about 50 of the top 100 clones found in the tumor.

Sequenced by immunoSEQ multiplex PCR; TCRdb stores in-frame clones only, minus some. This sample yields 78,000 or so clones, of which roughly 81% are seen a single time; 2.5% to 3% belongs to the top ten. Germline CDR1 and CDR2: MNHEY and SVGAGI. V trimming: 5 bases; J trimming: 4 bases; junction bases outside the gene matches: 5. CDR3 length: 13 amino acids. The chain has TRBV6-5 and TRBJ2-7, with TRBD1 matching 7 bases. This TCR derives from a man between 40 and 75 years old with stage I lung adenocarcinoma. The sample here was peripheral blood, taken before any cancer treatment. CDR3 residues: CASSGTAKYEQYF. The CDR3 nucleotides read TGTGCCAGCAGTGGGACAGCGAAATACGAGCAGTACTTC.